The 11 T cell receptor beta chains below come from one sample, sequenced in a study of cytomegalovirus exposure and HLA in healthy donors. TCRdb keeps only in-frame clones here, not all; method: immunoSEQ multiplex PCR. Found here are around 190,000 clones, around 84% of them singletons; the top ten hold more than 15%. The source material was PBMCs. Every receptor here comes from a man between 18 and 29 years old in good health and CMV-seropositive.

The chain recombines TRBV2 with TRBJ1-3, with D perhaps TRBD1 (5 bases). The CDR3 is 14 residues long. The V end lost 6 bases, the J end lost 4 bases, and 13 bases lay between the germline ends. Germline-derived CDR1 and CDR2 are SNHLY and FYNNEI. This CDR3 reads CASRPRAGGNTIYF. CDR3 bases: TGTGCCAGCAGGCCCAGGGCGGGAGGAAACACCATATATTTT.

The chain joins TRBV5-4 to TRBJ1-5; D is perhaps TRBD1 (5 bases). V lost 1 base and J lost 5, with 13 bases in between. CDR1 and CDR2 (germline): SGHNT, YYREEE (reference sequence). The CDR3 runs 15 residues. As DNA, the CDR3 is TGTGCCAGCAGCTTGACCGGGGGACGGGATCAGCCCCAGCATTTT. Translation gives CASSLTGGRDQPQHF.

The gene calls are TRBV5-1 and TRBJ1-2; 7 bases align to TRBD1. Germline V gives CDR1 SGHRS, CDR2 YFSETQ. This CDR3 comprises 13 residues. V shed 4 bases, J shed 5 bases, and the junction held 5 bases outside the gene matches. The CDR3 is CASSPRTGYGYTF. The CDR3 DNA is TGCGCCAGCAGCCCACGGACAGGTTATGGCTACACCTTC.

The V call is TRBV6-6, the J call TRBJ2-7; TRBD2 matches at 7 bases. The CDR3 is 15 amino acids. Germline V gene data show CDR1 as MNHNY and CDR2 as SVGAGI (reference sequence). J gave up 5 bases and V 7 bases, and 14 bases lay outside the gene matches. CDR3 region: CASTPRDYRCDEQYF. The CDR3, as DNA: TGTGCCAGCACACCAAGGGACTATCGCTGTGACGAGCAGTACTTC.

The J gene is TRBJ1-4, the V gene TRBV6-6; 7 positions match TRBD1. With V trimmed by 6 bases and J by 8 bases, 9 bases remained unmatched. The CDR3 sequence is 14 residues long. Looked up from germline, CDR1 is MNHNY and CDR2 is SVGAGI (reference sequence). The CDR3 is CASRETGLYEKLFF. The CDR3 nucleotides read TGTGCCAGCAGGGAGACAGGGTTGTACGAAAAACTGTTTTTT.

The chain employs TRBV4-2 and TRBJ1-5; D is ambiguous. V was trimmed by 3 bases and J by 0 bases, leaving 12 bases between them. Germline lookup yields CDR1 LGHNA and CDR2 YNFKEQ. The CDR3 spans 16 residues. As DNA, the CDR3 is TGTGCCAGCAGCCAGGAGGACGGCTATAGCAATCAGCCCCAGCATTTT. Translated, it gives CASSQEDGYSNQPQHF.

The chain's CDR3 is CASSLGGADQPQHF. The CDR3, as DNA: TGTGCCAGCAGCTTAGGGGGTGCGGATCAGCCCCAGCATTTT. The chain uses TRBV5-4 and TRBJ1-5, with D perhaps matching TRBD1 (6 bases). The CDR3 loop spans 14 amino acids. The germline V and J ends were trimmed by 2 bases and 5 bases, with 11 bases remaining between them. The V gene's germline CDR1 is SGHNT and CDR2 YYREEE (reference sequence).

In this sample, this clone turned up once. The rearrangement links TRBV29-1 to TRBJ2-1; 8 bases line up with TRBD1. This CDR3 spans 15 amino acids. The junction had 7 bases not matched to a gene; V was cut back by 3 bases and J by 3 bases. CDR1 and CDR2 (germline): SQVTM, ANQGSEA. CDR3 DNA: TGCAGCGTTGATGCGACAGGGGAACTCTACAATGAGCAGTTCTTC. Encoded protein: CSVDATGELYNEQFF.

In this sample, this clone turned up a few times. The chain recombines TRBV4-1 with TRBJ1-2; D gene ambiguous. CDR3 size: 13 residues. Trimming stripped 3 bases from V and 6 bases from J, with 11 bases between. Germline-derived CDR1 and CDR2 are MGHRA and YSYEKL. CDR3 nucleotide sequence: TGCGCCAGCAGCCAGGGCGGACTAAATGGCTACACCTTC. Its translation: CASSQGGLNGYTF.

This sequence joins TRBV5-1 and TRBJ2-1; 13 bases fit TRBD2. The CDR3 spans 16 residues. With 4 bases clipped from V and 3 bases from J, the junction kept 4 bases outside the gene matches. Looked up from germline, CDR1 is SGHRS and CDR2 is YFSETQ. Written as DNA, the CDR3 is TGCGCCAGCAGCGGACTAGCGGGGGCCTTCTACAATGAGCAGTTCTTC. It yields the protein CASSGLAGAFYNEQFF.

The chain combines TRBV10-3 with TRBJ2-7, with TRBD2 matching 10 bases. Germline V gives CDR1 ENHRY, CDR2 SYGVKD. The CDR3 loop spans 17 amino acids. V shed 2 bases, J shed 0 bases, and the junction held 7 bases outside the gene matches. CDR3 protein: CAISEGPSGGTSYEQYF. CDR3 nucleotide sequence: TGTGCCATCAGTGAGGGGCCTAGCGGGGGAACCTCCTACGAGCAGTACTTC.